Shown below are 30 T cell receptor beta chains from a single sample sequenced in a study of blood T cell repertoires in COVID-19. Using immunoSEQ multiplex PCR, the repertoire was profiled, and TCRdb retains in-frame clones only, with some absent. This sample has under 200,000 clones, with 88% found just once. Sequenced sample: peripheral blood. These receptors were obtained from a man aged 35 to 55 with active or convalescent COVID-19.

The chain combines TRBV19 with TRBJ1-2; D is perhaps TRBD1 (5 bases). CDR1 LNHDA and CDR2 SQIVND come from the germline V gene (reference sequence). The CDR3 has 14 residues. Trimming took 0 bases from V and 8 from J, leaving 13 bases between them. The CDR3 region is CASSIDRDSSGYTF. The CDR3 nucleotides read TGTGCCAGTAGTATAGACCGAGACAGCTCAGGCTACACCTTC.

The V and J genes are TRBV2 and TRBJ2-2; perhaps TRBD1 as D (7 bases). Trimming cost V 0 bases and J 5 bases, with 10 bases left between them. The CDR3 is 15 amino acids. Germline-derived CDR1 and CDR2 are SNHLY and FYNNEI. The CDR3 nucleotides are TGTGCCAGCAGTGAAGCGGCAGGGGGGACCGGGGAGCTGTTTTTT. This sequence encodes CASSEAAGGTGELFF. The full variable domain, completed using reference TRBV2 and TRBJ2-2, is EPEVTQTPSHQVTQMGQEVILRCVPISNHLYFYWYRQILGQKVEFLVSFYNNEISEKSEIFDDQFSVERPDGSNFTLKIRSTKLEDSAMYFCASSEAAGGTGELFFGEGSRLTVL.

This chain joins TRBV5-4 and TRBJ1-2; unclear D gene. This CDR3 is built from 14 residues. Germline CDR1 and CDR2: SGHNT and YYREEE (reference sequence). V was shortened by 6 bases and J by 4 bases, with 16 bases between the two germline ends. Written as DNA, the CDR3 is TGTGCCAGCACTCCTGCCCCGGGAGGCTATGGCTACACCTTC. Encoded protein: CASTPAPGGYGYTF.

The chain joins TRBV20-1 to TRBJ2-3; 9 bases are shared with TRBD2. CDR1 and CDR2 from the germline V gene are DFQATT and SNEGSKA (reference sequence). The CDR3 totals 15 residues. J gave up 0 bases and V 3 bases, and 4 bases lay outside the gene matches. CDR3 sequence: CSASKAGGSTDTQYF. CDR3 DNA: TGCAGTGCTAGTAAAGCGGGGGGTAGCACAGATACGCAGTATTTT.

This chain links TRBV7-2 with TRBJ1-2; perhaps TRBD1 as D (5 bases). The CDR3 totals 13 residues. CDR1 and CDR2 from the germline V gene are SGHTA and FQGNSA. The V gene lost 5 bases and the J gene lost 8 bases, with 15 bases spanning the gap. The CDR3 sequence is CASSDQGLGGYTF. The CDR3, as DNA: TGTGCCAGCAGCGATCAGGGATTAGGGGGCTACACCTTC. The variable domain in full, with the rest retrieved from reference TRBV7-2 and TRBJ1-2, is GAGVSQSPSNKVTEKGKDVELRCDPISGHTALYWYRQSLGQGLEFLIYFQGNSAPDKSGLPSDRFSAERTGGSVSTLTIQRTQQEDSAVYLCASSDQGLGGYTFGSGTRLTVV.

The CDR3 sequence is CASSVGGRETQYF. Written as DNA, the CDR3 is TGTGCCAGCAGTGTCGGAGGGCGAGAGACCCAGTACTTC. The chain couples TRBV28 to TRBJ2-5, with D perhaps TRBD2 (6 bases). The germline gives CDR1 MDHEN, CDR2 SYDVKM. The CDR3 has 13 amino acids. The V gene lost 5 bases and the J gene lost 4 bases, with 11 bases spanning the gap.

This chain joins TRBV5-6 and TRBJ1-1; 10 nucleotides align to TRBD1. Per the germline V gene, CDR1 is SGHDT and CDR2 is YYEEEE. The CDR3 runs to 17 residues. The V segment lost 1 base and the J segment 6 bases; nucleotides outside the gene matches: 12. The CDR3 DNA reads TGTGCCAGCAGCTTGTGGACAGGGGGTTTACCTTTTCCTGAAGCTTTCTTT. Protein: CASSLWTGGLPFPEAFF. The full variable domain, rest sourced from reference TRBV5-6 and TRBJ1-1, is DAGVTQSPTHLIKTRGQQVTLRCSPKSGHDTVSWYQQALGQGPQFIFQYYEEEERQRGNFPDRFSGHQFPNYSSELNVNALLLGDSALYLCASSLWTGGLPFPEAFFGQGTRLTVV.

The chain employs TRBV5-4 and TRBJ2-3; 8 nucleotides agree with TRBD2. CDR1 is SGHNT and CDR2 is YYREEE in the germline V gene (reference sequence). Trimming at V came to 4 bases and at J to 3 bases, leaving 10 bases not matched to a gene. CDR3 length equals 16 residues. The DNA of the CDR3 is TGTGCCAGCAGCCCAAAGGGAGCGGGAGTGACAGATACGCAGTATTTT. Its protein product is CASSPKGAGVTDTQYF.

CDR3 coding DNA: TGTGCCAGCAGCGTAACAGGGAACCAAGAGACCCAGTACTTC. Translating it yields CASSVTGNQETQYF. The chain recombines TRBV5-4 with TRBJ2-5; a possible D gene is TRBD1 (6 bases). Germline assignment: CDR1 SGHNT and CDR2 YYREEE (reference sequence). CDR3 length equals 14 residues. Trimming stripped 4 bases from V and 0 bases from J, with 10 bases between.

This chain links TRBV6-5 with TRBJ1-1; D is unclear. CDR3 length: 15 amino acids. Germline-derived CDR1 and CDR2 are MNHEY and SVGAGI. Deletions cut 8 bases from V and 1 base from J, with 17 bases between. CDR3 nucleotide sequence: TGTGCCAGCTCCAGCCCTGCGGGGAGGAACACTGAAGCTTTCTTT. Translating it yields CASSSPAGRNTEAFF.

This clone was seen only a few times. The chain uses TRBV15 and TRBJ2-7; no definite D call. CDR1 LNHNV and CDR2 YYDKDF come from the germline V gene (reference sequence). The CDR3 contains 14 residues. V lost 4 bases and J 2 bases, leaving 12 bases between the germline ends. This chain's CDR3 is CATSIEAETYEQYF. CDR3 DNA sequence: TGTGCCACCAGCATCGAGGCGGAAACCTACGAGCAGTACTTC.

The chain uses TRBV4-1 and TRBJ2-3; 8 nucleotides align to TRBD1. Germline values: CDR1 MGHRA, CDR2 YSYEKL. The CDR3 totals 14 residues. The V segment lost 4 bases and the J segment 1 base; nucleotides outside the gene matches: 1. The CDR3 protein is CASSLGQGTDTQYF. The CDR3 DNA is TGCGCCAGCAGCCTGGGACAGGGCACAGATACGCAGTATTTT.

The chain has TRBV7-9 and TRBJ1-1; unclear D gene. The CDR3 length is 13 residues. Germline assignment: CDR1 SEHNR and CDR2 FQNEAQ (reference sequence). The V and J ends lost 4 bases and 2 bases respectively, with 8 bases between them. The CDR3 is CASSSLINTEAFF. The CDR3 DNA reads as TGTGCCAGCAGCTCCCTAATAAACACTGAAGCTTTCTTT.

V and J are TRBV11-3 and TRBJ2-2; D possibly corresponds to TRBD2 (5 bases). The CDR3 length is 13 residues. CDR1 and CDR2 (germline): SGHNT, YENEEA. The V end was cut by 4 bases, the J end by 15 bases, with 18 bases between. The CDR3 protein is CASSSFREAAVFF. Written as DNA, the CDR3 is TGTGCCAGCAGCTCCTTCCGAGAAGCGGCCGTGTTTTTT.

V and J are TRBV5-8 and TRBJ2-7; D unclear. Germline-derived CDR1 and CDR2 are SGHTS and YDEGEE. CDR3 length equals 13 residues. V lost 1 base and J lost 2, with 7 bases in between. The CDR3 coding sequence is TGTGCCAGCAGCTTGTATACAGCCTACGAGCAGTACTTC. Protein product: CASSLYTAYEQYF.

The CDR3 nucleotides are TGTGCCAGCAGCTTAGTGGCGACAATTAGCAATCAGCCCCAGCATTTT. It translates to CASSLVATISNQPQHF. V and J are TRBV7-2 and TRBJ1-5, with D hard to call. The CDR3 has 16 amino acids. Germline assignment: CDR1 SGHTA and CDR2 FQGNSA. Trimming pared 1 base from V and 0 bases from J, leaving 10 bases between.

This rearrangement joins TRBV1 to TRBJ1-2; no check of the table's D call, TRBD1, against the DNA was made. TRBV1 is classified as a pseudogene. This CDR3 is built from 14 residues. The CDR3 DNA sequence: TGCACCAGCAGGATGGGGGAAGGGGGCCATGGCTACACCTTC. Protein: CTSRMGEGGHGYTF.

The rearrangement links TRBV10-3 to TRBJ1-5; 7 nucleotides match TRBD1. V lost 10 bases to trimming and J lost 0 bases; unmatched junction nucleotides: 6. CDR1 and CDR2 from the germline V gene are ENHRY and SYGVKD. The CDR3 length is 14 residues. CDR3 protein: CATRQGGSNQPQHF. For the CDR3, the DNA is TGTGCCACCCGACAGGGTGGTAGCAATCAGCCCCAGCATTTT.

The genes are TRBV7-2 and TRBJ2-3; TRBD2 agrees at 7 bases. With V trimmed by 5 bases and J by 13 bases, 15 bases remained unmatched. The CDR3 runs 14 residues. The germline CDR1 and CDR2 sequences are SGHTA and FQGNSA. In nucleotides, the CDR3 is TGTGCCAGCAGCAAACAAAGCGATGGGGGGGAGAAGTATTTT. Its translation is CASSKQSDGGEKYF.

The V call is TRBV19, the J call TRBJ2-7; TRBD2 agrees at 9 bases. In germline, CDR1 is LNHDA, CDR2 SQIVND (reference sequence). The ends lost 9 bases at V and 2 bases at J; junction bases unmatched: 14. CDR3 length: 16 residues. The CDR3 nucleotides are TGTGCCAGCACCTATCTGGGTCCTAGCGGGGCCTACGAGCAGTACTTC. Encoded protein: CASTYLGPSGAYEQYF.

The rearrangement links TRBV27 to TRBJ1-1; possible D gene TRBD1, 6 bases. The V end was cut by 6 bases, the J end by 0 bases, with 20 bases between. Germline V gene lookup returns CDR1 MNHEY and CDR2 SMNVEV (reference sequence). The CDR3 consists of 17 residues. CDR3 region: CASRKRPTGAMNTEAFF. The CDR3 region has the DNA TGTGCCAGCAGGAAACGCCCGACAGGCGCCATGAACACTGAAGCTTTCTTT.

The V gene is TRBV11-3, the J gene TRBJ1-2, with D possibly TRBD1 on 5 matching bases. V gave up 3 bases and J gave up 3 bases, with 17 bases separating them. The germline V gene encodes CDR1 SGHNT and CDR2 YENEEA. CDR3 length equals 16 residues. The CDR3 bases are TGTGCCAGCAGCTTTGGGATTGGACCGGGGGACTATGGCTACACCTTC. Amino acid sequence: CASSFGIGPGDYGYTF.

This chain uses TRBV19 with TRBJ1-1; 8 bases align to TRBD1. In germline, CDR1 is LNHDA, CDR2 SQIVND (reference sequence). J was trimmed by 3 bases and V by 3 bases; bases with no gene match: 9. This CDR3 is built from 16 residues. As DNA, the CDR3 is TGTGCCAGTAGTATGTGGCAGGGGGCAAAGGACACTGAAGCTTTCTTT. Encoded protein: CASSMWQGAKDTEAFF.

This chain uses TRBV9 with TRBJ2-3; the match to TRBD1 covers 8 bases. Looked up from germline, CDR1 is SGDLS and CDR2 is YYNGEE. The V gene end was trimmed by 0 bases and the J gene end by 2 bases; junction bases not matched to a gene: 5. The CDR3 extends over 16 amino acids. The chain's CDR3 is CASSVEGRGPTDTQYF. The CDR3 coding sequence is TGTGCCAGCAGCGTAGAGGGCAGGGGGCCCACAGATACGCAGTATTTT.

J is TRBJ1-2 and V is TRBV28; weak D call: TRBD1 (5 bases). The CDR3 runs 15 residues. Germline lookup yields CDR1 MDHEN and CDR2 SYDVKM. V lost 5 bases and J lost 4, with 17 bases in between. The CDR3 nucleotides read TGTGCCAGCAGTACACTGGGGGGGAATTCCTATGGCTACACCTTC. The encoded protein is CASSTLGGNSYGYTF.

CDR3 DNA: TGTGCCAGCAGTCCCTTTACTATGACCACTGAAGCTTTCTTT. Amino acids: CASSPFTMTTEAFF. The chain couples TRBV6-5 to TRBJ1-1, with unresolved D. The CDR3 is made up of 14 amino acids. In germline, CDR1 is MNHEY, CDR2 SVGAGI. V lost 5 bases, J lost 4 bases, and 14 bases lay in between.

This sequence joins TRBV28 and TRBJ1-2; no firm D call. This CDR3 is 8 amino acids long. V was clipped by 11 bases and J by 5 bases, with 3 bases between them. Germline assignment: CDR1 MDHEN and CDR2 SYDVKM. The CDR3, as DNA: TGTGCCCCTTATGGCTACACCTTC. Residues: CAPYGYTF.

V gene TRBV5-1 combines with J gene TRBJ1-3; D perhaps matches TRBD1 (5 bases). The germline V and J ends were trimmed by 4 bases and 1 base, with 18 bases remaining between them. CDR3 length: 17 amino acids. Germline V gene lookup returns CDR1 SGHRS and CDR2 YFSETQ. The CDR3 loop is CASSPGGSGDSGNTIYF. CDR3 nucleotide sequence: TGCGCCAGCAGCCCCGGTGGTTCGGGGGATTCTGGAAACACCATATATTTT.

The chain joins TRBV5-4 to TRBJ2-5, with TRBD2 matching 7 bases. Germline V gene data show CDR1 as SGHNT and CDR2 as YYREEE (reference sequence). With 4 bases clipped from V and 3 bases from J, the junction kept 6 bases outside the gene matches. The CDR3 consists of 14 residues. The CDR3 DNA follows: TGTGCCAGCAGCGCCTTTGGGGGGGAAGAGACCCAGTACTTC. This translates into CASSAFGGEETQYF.

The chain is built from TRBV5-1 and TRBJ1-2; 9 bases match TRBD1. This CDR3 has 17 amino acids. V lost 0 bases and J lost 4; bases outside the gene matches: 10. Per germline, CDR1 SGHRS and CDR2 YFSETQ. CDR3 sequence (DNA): TGCGCCAGCAGCTTGGATACAGGGGGCAGGTTTAGCTATGGCTACACCTTC. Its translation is CASSLDTGGRFSYGYTF.